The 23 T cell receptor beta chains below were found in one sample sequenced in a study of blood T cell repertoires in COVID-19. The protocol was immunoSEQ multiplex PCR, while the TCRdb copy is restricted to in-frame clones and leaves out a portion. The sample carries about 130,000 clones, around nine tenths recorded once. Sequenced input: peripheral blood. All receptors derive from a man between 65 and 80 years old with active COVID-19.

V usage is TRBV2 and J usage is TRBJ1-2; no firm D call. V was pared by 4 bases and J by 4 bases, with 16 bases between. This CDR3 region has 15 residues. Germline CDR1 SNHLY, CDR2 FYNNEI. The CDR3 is CASSGERLRVYGYTF. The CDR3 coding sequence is TGTGCCAGCAGTGGAGAGCGGTTGAGGGTCTATGGCTACACCTTC.

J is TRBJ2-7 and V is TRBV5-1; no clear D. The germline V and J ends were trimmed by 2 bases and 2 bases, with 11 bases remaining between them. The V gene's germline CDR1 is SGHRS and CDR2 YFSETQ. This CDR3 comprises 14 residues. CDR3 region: CASSFNPGAYEQYF. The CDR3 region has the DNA TGCGCCAGCAGCTTTAATCCAGGCGCCTACGAGCAGTACTTC.

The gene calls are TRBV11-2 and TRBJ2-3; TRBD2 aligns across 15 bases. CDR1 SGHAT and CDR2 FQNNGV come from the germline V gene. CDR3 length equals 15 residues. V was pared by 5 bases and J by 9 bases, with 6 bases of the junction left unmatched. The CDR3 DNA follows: TGTGCCAGCAGCAGCGGACTAGCGGGAGGGCCGACGCAGTATTTT. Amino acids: CASSSGLAGGPTQYF.

The chain's CDR3 is CASSLGTSGTQETQYF. CDR3 nucleotide sequence: TGCGCCAGCAGCTTGGGGACTAGCGGGACCCAAGAGACCCAGTACTTC. The chain is built from TRBV5-1 and TRBJ2-5; 12 nucleotides agree with TRBD2. J gave up 1 base and V 0 bases, and 1 base lay outside the gene matches. Germline CDR1 is SGHRS and CDR2 is YFSETQ. The CDR3 sequence is 16 residues long. Supplemented by reference TRBV5-1 and TRBJ2-5, the full variable domain reads KAGVTQTPRYLIKTRGQQVTLSCSPISGHRSVSWYQQTPGQGLQFLFEYFSETQRNKGNFPGRFSGRQFSNSRSEMNVSTLELGDSALYLCASSLGTSGTQETQYFGPGTRLLVL.

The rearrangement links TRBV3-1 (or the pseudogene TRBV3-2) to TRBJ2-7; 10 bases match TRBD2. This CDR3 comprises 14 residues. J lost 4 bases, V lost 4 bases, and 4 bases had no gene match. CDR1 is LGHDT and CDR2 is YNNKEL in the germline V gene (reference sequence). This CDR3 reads CASSLQREGYEQYF. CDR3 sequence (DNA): TGTGCCAGCAGCCTTCAGCGGGAGGGGTACGAGCAGTACTTC.

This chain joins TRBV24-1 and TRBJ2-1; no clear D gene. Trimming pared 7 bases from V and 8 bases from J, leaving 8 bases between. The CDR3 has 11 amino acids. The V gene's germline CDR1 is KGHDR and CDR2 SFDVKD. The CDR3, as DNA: TGTGCCACCAGCTTCCAGGATGAGCAGTTCTTC. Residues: CATSFQDEQFF.

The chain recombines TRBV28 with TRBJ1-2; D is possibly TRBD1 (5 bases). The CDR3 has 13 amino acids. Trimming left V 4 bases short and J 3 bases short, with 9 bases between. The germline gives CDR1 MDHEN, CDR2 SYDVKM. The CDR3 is CASSSGLHYGYTF. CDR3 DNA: TGTGCCAGCAGTTCAGGGCTACACTATGGCTACACCTTC.

The CDR3: CASSVGGTLGSYEQYF. Written as DNA, the CDR3 is TGTGCCAGCAGCGTAGGGGGCACGTTAGGCTCCTACGAGCAGTACTTC. The J gene is TRBJ2-7, the V gene TRBV9; D may be TRBD1 (5 bases). The V end was cut by 0 bases, the J end by 0 bases, with 13 bases between. Germline-derived CDR1 and CDR2 are SGDLS and YYNGEE. The CDR3 is 16 amino acids.

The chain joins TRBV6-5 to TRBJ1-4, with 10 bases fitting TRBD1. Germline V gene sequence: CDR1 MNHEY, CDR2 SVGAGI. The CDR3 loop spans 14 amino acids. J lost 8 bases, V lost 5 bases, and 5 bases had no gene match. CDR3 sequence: CASSPGQGSEKLFF. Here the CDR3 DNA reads TGTGCCAGCAGTCCGGGACAGGGGTCCGAAAAACTGTTTTTT.

The CDR3 region is CASSLGWGTGGNNEQFF. CDR3 nucleotide sequence: TGTGCCAGCAGCCTCGGGTGGGGGACAGGGGGTAACAATGAGCAGTTCTTC. The rearrangement uses TRBV28 and TRBJ2-1; 11 bases map to TRBD1. This CDR3 comprises 17 residues. With V trimmed by 6 bases and J by 5 bases, 12 bases remained unmatched. The V gene's germline CDR1 is MDHEN and CDR2 SYDVKM.

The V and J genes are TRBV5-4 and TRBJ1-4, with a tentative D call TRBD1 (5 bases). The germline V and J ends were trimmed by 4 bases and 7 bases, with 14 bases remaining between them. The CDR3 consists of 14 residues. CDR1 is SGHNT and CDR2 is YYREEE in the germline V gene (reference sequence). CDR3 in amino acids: CASSLDIGSEKLFF. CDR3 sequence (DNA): TGTGCCAGCAGCCTGGACATTGGGAGTGAAAAACTGTTTTTT. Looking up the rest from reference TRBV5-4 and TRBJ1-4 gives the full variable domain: ETGVTQSPTHLIKTRGQQVTLRCSSQSGHNTVSWYQQALGQGPQFIFQYYREEENGRGNFPPRFSGLQFPNYSSELNVNALELDDSALYLCASSLDIGSEKLFFGSGTQLSVL.

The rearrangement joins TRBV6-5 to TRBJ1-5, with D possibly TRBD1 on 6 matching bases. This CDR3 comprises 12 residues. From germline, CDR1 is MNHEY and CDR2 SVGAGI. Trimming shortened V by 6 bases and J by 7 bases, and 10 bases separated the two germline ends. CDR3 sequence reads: CASRPTGQPQHF. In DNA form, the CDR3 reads TGTGCCAGCAGACCTACAGGGCAGCCCCAGCATTTT.

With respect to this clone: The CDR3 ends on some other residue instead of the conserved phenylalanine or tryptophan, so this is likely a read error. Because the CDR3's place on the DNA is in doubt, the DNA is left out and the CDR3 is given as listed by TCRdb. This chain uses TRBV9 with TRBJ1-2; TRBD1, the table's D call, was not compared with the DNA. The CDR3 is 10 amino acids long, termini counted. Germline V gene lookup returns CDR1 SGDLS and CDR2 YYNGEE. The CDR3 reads CASSVGTGRG.

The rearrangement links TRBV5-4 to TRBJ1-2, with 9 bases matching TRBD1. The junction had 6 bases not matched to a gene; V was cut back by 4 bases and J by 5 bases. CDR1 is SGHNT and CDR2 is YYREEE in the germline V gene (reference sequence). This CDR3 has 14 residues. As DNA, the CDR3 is TGTGCCAGCAGCCGGGGGACAGGGAATTATGGCTACACCTTC. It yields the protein CASSRGTGNYGYTF.

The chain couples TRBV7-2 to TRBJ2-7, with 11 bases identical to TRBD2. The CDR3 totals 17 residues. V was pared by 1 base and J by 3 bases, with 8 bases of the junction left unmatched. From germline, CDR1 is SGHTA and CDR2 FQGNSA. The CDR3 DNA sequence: TGTGCCAGCAGCTTAGGAGGGGGGACTAGCGGATTCTACGAGCAGTACTTC. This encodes CASSLGGGTSGFYEQYF. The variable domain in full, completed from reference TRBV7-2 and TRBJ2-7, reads GAGVSQSPSNKVTEKGKDVELRCDPISGHTALYWYRQSLGQGLEFLIYFQGNSAPDKSGLPSDRFSAERTGGSVSTLTIQRTQQEDSAVYLCASSLGGGTSGFYEQYFGPGTRLTVT.

The CDR3 DNA follows: TGTGCCACCAGCAGAGTCCAGGGGGAAGATACGCAGTATTTT. Its translation: CATSRVQGEDTQYF. The rearrangement links TRBV15 to TRBJ2-3; 7 nucleotides line up with TRBD1. Looked up from germline, CDR1 is LNHNV and CDR2 is YYDKDF (reference sequence). This CDR3 spans 14 amino acids. Losses at the gene ends were 1 base for V and 5 bases for J; bases not matched to a gene: 3.

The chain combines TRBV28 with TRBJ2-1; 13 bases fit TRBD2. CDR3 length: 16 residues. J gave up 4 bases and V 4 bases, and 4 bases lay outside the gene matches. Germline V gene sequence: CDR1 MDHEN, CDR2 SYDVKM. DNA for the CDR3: TGTGCCAGCAGTTCCCGGACTAGCGGGAGTTACAATGAGCAGTTCTTC. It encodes CASSSRTSGSYNEQFF.

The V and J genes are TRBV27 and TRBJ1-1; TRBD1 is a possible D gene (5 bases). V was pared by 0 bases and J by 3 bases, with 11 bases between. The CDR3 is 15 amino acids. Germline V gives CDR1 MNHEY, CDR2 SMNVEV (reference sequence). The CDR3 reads CASSLSWGGDTEAFF. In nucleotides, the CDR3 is TGTGCCAGCAGTTTATCCTGGGGCGGAGACACTGAAGCTTTCTTT.

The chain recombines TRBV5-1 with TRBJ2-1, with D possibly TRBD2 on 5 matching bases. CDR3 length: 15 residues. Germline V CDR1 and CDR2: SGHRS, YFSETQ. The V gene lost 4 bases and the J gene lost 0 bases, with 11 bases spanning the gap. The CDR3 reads CASSQRTSSYNEQFF. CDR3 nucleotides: TGCGCCAGCAGCCAGCGGACCAGCTCCTACAATGAGCAGTTCTTC.

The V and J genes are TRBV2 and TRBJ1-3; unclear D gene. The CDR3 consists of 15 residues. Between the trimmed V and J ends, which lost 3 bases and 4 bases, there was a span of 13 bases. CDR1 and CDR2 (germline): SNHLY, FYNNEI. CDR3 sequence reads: CASSESLARGNTIYF. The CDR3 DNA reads TGTGCCAGCAGTGAGAGTCTGGCGCGGGGAAACACCATATATTTT. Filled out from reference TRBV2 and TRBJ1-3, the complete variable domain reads EPEVTQTPSHQVTQMGQEVILRCVPISNHLYFYWYRQILGQKVEFLVSFYNNEISEKSEIFDDQFSVERPDGSNFTLKIRSTKLEDSAMYFCASSESLARGNTIYFGEGSWLTVV.

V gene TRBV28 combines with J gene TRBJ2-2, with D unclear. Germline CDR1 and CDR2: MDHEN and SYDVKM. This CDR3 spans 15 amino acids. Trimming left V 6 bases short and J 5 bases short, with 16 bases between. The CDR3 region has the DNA TGTGCCAGCAGCCCCCTCCGCATGAGGACCGGGGAGCTGTTTTTT. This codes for CASSPLRMRTGELFF. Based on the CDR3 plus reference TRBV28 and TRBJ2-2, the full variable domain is DVKVTQSSRYLVKRTGEKVFLECVQDMDHENMFWYRQDPGLGLRLIYFSYDVKMKEKGDIPEGYSVSREKKERFSLILESASTNQTSMYLCASSPLRMRTGELFFGEGSRLTVL.

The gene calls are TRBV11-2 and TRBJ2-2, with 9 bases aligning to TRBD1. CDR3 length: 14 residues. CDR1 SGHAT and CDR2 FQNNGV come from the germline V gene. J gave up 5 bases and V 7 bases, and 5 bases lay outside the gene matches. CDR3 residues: CASKGTGNTGELFF. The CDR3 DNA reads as TGTGCCAGCAAAGGGACAGGGAATACCGGGGAGCTGTTTTTT.

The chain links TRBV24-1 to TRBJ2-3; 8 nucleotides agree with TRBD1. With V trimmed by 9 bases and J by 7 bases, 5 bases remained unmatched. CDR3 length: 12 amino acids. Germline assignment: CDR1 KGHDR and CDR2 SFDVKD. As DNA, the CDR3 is TGTGCCACCGGGACAGGAATCAATACGCAGTATTTT. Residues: CATGTGINTQYF.